One T cell receptor beta chain is described in this entry. What it binds is not known. The data were obtained in a study of a mutant IDH1 vaccine in newly diagnosed glioma. Study summary: The treated population exhibited a male proportion of about 60%, a female proportion of roughly 40%, and a mean age of roughly 41 years. Most patients had received both radiotherapy and temozolomide, the prior options being radiotherapy, temozolomide, or both.

The sample's time point: baseline, week 1 (first vaccination visit). The treatment was: pre-vaccination baseline after standard-of-care therapy. Donors' newly diagnosed IDH1-mutant WHO grade 3 or 4 astrocytomas lacked nuclear ATRX. Profiling relied on immunoSEQ multiplex PCR, and the TCRdb table lists in-frame clones only, not all of them. The table includes some 68,000 clones, approximately 79% detected once. V lost 1 base to trimming and J lost 6 bases, with 6 bases between them. The CDR3 consists of 13 residues. Germline V gene sequence: CDR1 SGHTA, CDR2 FQGNSA. Overall study findings and caveats: Pseudoprogression seemed unrelated to changes in top peripheral T cell clonotypes.

The rearrangement uses TRBV7-2 and TRBJ2-2; D is uncertain. The sequenced sample was PBMCs, obtained from a glioma patient treated with radiotherapy, temozolomide or both. This sequence originates from a man between 50 and 59 years old with glioma. The CDR3 DNA sequence: TGTGCCAGCAGCTTAGATGGAGCCGGGGAGCTGTTTTTT. The encoded protein is CASSLDGAGELFF.